This T cell receptor (beta chain) was documented in a study of technical replicates of blood from several donors. Only in-frame clones appear in the TCRdb table, and some are missing; sequencing was by immunoSEQ multiplex PCR. The table shows tens of thousands of clones, with around 94% occurring only once. J was trimmed by 2 bases and V by 5 bases; bases with no gene match: 4. Germline V lookup: CDR1 KGHSH, CDR2 LQKENI. This CDR3 has 14 amino acids. The TCR sequence derives from a human donor in good health. Sequences were obtained from T cells isolated from PBMCs. This chain connects TRBV18 to TRBJ2-7, with 9 bases that match TRBD1. The CDR3 loop is CASSTGTGPYEQYF. For the CDR3, the DNA is TGTGCCAGCTCAACCGGGACAGGGCCCTACGAGCAGTACTTC. Variable domain in full (rest from reference TRBV18 and TRBJ2-7): NAGVMQNPRHLVRRRGQEARLRCSPMKGHSHVYWYRQLPEEGLKFMVYLQKENIIDESGMPKERFSAEFPKEGPSILRIQQVVRGDSAAYFCASSTGTGPYEQYFGPGTRLTVT.